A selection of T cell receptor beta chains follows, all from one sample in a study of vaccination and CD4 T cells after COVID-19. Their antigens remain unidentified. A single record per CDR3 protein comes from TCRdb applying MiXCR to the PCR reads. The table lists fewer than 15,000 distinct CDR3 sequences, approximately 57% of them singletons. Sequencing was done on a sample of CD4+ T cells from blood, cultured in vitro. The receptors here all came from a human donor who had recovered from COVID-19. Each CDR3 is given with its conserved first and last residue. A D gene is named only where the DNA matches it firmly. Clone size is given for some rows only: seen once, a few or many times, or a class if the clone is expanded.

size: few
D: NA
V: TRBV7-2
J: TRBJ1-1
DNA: TGTGCCAGCAGCTTACAGACGAACACTGAAGCTTTCTTT
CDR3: CASSLQTNTEAFF

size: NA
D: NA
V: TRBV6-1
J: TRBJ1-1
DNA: TGTGCCAGTCGTCGAATTCAGGCGGATTACACTGAAGCTTTCTTT
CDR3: CASRRIQADYTEAFF

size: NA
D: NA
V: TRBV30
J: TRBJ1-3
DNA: TGTGCCTGGAAGGGGACTGTGGGTAACACCATATATTTT
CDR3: CAWKGTVGNTIYF

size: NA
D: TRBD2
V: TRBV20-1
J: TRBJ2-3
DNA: TGCAGTGCTAGAGTTGGACTAGCGGGAGATACGCAGTATTTT
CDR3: CSARVGLAGDTQYF

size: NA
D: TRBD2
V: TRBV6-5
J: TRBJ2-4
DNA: TGTGCCAGCAGTTACCGGACTAGCGGAGGGGTGGGAAACATTCAGTACTTC
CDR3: CASSYRTSGGVGNIQYF

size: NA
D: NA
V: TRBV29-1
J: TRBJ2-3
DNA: TGCAGCGTCCAAGGTCTTGCCCTAAGCACAGATACGCAGTATTTT
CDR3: CSVQGLALSTDTQYF

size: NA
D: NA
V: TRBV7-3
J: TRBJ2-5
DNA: TGTGCCAGCAGCTTGGGACACCAAGAGACCCAGTACTTC
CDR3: CASSLGHQETQYF

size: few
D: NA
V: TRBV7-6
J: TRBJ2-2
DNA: TGTGCCAGCAGCGACGGCAGGGTGGCTGGGGAGCTGTTTTTT
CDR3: CASSDGRVAGELFF

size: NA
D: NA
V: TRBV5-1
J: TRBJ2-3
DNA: TGCGCCAGCAGCCCGGAGAGGGGACCCCCAGCAGATACGCAGTATTTT
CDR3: CASSPERGPPADTQYF